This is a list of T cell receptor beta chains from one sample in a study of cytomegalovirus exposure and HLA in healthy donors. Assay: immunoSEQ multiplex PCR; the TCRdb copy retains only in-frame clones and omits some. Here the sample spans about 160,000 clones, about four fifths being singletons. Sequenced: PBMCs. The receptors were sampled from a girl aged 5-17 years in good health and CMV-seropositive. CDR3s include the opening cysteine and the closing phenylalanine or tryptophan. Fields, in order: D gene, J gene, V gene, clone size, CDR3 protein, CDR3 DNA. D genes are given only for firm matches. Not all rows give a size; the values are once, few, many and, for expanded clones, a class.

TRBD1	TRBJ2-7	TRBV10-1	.	CASSTGTGPEQYF	TGCGCCAGCAGTACCGGGACAGGGCCCGAGCAGTACTTC
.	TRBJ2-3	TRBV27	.	CASSLYGDTQYF	TGTGCCAGCAGTTTATACGGAGATACGCAGTATTTT
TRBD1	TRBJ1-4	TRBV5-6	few	CASSGTGDEKLFF	TGTGCCAGCAGCGGGACAGGGGATGAAAAACTGTTTTTT
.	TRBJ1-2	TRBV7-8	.	CASSFDAGGYGYTF	TGTGCCAGCAGTTTCGACGCGGGAGGCTATGGCTACACCTTC
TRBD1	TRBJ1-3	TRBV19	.	CASNRGAYSGNTIYF	TGTGCGTCAAACAGGGGGGCCTACTCTGGAAACACCATATATTTT
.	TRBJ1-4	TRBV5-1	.	CASSPETGMDEKLFF	TGCGCCAGCAGCCCAGAAACAGGGATGGATGAAAAACTGTTTTTT
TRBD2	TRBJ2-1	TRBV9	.	CASSGGLASYNEQFF	TGTGCCAGCAGCGGGGGACTAGCCTCCTACAATGAGCAGTTCTTC
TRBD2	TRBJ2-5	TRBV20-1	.	CSGRGEETQYF	TGCAGTGGGCGGGGGGAAGAGACCCAGTACTTC
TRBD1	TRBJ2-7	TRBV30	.	CAWSVPGQFFSYEQYF	TGTGCCTGGAGTGTTCCGGGACAGTTCTTCTCCTACGAGCAGTACTTC
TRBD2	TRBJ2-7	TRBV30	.	CAWSFTSGTYEQYF	TGTGCCTGGAGTTTTACTAGCGGGACCTACGAGCAGTACTTC
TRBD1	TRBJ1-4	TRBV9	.	CASSAGDRGGTNEKLFF	TGTGCCAGCAGCGCCGGGGACAGGGGGGGGACTAATGAAAAACTGTTTTTT
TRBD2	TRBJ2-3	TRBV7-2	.	CASRRGVDTQYF	TGTGCCAGCCGGCGGGGGGTAGATACGCAGTATTTT
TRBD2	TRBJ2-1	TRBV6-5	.	CASSYLAGVGPPFF	TGTGCCAGCAGTTACCTAGCGGGAGTCGGGCCCCCGTTCTTC
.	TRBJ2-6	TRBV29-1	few	CSVYRDVHSGANVLTF	TGCAGCGTGTACAGGGATGTTCATTCTGGGGCCAACGTCCTGACTTTC
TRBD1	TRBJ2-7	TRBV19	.	CASSMGKGQLIYEQYF	TGTGCCAGTAGTATGGGAAAGGGACAGTTAATTTACGAGCAGTACTTC
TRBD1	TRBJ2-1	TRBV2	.	CASRGTAINEQFF	TGTGCCAGCAGGGGGACAGCGATCAATGAGCAGTTCTTC
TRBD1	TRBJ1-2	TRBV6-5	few	CASSQLLGQDYGYTF	TGTGCCAGCAGTCAGCTTTTGGGACAGGACTATGGCTACACCTTC
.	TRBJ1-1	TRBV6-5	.	CASRSVRNTEAFF	TGTGCCAGCAGATCAGTCAGGAACACTGAAGCTTTCTTT
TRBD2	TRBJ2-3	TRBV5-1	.	CASASSAGGGWDTQYF	TGCGCCAGCGCCTCGTCGGCGGGAGGAGGTTGGGATACGCAGTATTTT
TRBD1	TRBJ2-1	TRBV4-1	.	CASSQEPSWDRARNEQFF	TGCGCCAGCAGCCAAGAACCCAGCTGGGACAGGGCTCGTAATGAGCAGTTCTTC
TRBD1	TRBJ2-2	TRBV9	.	CASSPPRTGNTGELFF	TGTGCCAGCAGCCCCCCGCGGACAGGGAACACCGGGGAGCTGTTTTTT
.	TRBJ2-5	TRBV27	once	CASSLFGGVQETQYF	TGTGCCAGCAGTTTATTCGGAGGGGTCCAAGAGACCCAGTACTTC
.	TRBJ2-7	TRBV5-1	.	CASSFSAGTYEQYF	TGCGCCAGCAGCTTCTCGGCAGGGACATACGAGCAGTACTTC
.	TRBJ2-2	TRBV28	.	CASSLGGTGAGELFF	TGTGCCAGCAGTTTAGGTGGCACCGGGGCCGGGGAGCTGTTTTTT
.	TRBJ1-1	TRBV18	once	CASSLTLQQNTEAFF	TGTGCCAGCTCGCTGACGTTACAGCAGAACACTGAAGCTTTCTTT
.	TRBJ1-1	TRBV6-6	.	CASSYGHQNTEAFF	TGTGCCAGCAGTTACGGGCATCAGAACACTGAAGCTTTCTTT
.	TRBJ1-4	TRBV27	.	CASRIWGPNEKLFF	TGTGCCAGCAGAATTTGGGGGCCTAATGAAAAACTGTTTTTT
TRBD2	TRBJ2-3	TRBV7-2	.	CASSLVGLAGIGDTQYF	TGTGCCAGCAGCTTAGTAGGGCTAGCGGGGATCGGAGATACGCAGTATTTT
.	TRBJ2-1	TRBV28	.	CASSLRVIYNEQFF	TGTGCCAGCAGTTTACGGGTTATCTACAATGAGCAGTTCTTC